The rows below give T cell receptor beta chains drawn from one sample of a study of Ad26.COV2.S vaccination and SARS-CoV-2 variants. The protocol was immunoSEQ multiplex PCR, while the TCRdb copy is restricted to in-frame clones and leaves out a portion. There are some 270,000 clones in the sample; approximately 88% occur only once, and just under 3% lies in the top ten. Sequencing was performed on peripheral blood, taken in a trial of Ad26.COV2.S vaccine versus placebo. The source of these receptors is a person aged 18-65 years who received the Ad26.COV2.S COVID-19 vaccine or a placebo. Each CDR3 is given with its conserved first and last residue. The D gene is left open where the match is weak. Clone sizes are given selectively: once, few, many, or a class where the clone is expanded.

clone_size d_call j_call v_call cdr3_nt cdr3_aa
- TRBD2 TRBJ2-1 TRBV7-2 TGTGCCAGCAGCTTAAAACTTCGACTAGCCGACTACAATGAGCAGTTCTTC CASSLKLRLADYNEQFF
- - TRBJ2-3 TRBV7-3 TGTGCCAGCAGCCAAATTGGGAGTCGAGCAGATACGCAGTATTTT CASSQIGSRADTQYF
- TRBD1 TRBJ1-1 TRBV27 TGTGCCAGCAGTTCGCCCGGGGACAGGGGCGGGGGCACTGAAGCTTTCTTT CASSSPGDRGGGTEAFF
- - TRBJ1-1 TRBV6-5 TGTGCCAGCAGTTACTCCCCACGCCCGGACACTGAAGCTTTCTTT CASSYSPRPDTEAFF
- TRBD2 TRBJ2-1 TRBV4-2 TGTGCCAGCAGCCAAGAAGATTGGACTAGCCAGTTCTTC CASSQEDWTSQFF
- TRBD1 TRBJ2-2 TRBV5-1 TGCGCCAGCAGCTTGCAGGGACAGGGGAACACCGGGGAGCTGTTTTTT CASSLQGQGNTGELFF
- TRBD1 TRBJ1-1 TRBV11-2 TGTGCCAGCAGCGGTACCGGGACAGGAGCCACTGAAGCTTTCTTT CASSGTGTGATEAFF
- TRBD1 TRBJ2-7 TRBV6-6 TGTGCCAGCAGTTACTCGTCGGCAGGGGGCCGCTACGAGCAGTACTTC CASSYSSAGGRYEQYF
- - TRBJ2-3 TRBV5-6 TGTGCCAGCAGCCCCGGACAGATTAGCACAGATACGCAGTATTTT CASSPGQISTDTQYF
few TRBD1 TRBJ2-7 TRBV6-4 TGTGCCAGCAGTGAGGGGACAGGGGCCCGCGAGCAGTACTTC CASSEGTGAREQYF
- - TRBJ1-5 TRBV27 TGTGCCAGCAGTTTAGCATCGACAGGAATTAATCAGCCCCAGCATTTT CASSLASTGINQPQHF
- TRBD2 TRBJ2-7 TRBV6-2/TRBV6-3 TGTGCCAGCAGCTCGAGCGGGGGCGGGACCTACGAGCAGTACTTC CASSSSGGGTYEQYF
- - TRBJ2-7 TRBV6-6 TGTGCCAGCAGTTACTCACTGGGGATGGACGAGCAGTACTTC CASSYSLGMDEQYF
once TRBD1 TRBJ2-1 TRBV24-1 TGTGCCACCAGCAGACAGGGGTCCAATGAGCAGTTCTTC CATSRQGSNEQFF
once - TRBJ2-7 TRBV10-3 TGTGCCACCCAGGGCCGGCTGGGGTTAGAGCAGTACTTC CATQGRLGLEQYF
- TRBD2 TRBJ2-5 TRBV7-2 TGTGCCAGCAGCTTAGTTGGCCTAGCGGGAGGGCGGGAGACCCAGTACTTC CASSLVGLAGGRETQYF
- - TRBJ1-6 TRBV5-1 TGCGCCAGCTGCCTCGACAGACTTAATTCACCCCTCCACTTT CASCLDRLNSPLHF
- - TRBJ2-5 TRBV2 TGTGCCAGCAGTCAGGGGACTACCCAAGAGACCCAGTACTTC CASSQGTTQETQYF
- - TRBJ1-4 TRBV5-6 TGTGCCAGCAGCCCCAAGTACAGTACAACTAATGAAAAACTGTTTTTT CASSPKYSTTNEKLFF
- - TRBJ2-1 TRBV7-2 TGTGCCAGCAGCTCTTACGGACCTGAGCAGTTCTTC CASSSYGPEQFF
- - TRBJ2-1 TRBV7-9 TGTGCCAGCAGCTTAGTTAATAGCTCCTACAATGAGCAGTTCTTC CASSLVNSSYNEQFF
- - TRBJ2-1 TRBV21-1 TGTGCCAGCAGCAAATGGGAGCAGTTCTTC CASSKWEQFF
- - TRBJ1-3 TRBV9 TGTGCCAGCAGCGTATGGGGGTCGGCGGGAAACACCATATATTTT CASSVWGSAGNTIYF
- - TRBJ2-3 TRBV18 TGTGCCAGCTCACCGAGGCAGGGGACAGATACGCAGTATTTT CASSPRQGTDTQYF
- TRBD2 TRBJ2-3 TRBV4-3 TGCGCCAGCAGCCGCATTTCCGGCGGGAGGGCTGATACGCAGTATTTT CASSRISGGRADTQYF
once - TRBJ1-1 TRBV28 TGTGCCAGCAGTTTAGGGCGGAGGGGAGGGGAAGGTTTCTTT CASSLGRRGGEGFF
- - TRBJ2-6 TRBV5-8 TGTGCCAGCAGCAAGGGACTCCCTACCTCTGGGGCCAACGTCCTGACTTTC CASSKGLPTSGANVLTF
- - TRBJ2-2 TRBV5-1 TGCGCCAGCAGCTTGAGAGAGAACACCGGGGAGCTGTTTTTT CASSLRENTGELFF
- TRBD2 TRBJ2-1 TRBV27 TGTGCCAGCAGTTCCAGGACTAGGACAAGCTCCTACAATGAGCAGTTCTTC CASSSRTRTSSYNEQFF
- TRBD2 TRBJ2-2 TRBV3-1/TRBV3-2 TGTGCCAGCAGCCAAGAAGGCGGGAGGGCCCTAGGCACCGGGGAGCTGTTTTTT CASSQEGGRALGTGELFF
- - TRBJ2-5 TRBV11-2 TGTGCCAGCAGCTTCACAGGATTCCAAGAGACCCAGTACTTC CASSFTGFQETQYF